These 31 T cell receptor beta chains came from one sample sequenced in a study of technical replicates of blood from several donors. Clones were read by immunoSEQ multiplex PCR, and TCRdb kept only the in-frame ones, dropping some. The data show tens of thousands of clones, with over 70% seen just once and around 4.6% held by the top ten. The sequenced material came from PBMCs. Receptors were obtained from a human donor in good health. Some clones in this sample may be carry-over from other donors' samples.

This chain joins TRBV11-2 and TRBJ2-7; possible D gene TRBD1, 5 bases. The CDR3 runs to 13 residues. Trimming stripped 5 bases from V and 3 bases from J, with 11 bases between. Germline values: CDR1 SGHAT, CDR2 FQNNGV. This CDR3 is CASSPFRGYEQYF. The CDR3 nucleotides read TGTGCCAGCAGCCCTTTTAGGGGCTACGAGCAGTACTTC.

This chain links TRBV5-6 with TRBJ2-7; D is possibly TRBD1 (6 bases). Germline CDR1 reads SGHDT; CDR2 reads YYEEEE. The CDR3 has 14 amino acids. V lost 4 bases and J lost 2, with 13 bases in between. This CDR3 is CASSITGWAYEQYF. The DNA of the CDR3 is TGTGCCAGCAGCATAACAGGGTGGGCCTACGAGCAGTACTTC.

V usage is TRBV6-1 and J usage is TRBJ2-2; 7 bases map to TRBD2. V was pared by 5 bases and J by 4 bases, with 7 bases of the junction left unmatched. CDR3 length equals 15 residues. Germline V CDR1 and CDR2: MNHNS, SASEGT. The CDR3 loop reads CASSSRLASTGELFF. For the CDR3, the DNA is TGTGCCAGCAGTTCGAGACTAGCTTCCACCGGGGAGCTGTTTTTT.

J is TRBJ2-7 and V is TRBV5-6; TRBD1 is a possible D gene (6 bases). Germline CDR1 SGHDT, CDR2 YYEEEE. V lost 1 base and J lost 5, with 13 bases in between. The CDR3 contains 14 residues. The CDR3 DNA is TGTGCCAGCAGCTTGAACACAGGGCTTAACGAGCAGTACTTC. It encodes CASSLNTGLNEQYF.

The V gene is TRBV19, the J gene TRBJ1-5, with D tentatively TRBD1 (6 bases). Germline V CDR1 and CDR2: LNHDA, SQIVND (reference sequence). With 1 base removed from V and 6 bases from J, the gap between germline ends came to 13 bases. The CDR3 totals 15 residues. In DNA, the CDR3 is TGTGCCAGTAGTATAGTGGGGGCGGTTGGTCAGCCCCAGCATTTT. Protein product: CASSIVGAVGQPQHF.

This clone appeared once. J is TRBJ2-2 and V is TRBV2; 9 bases line up with TRBD1. The CDR3 is 14 amino acids. Germline V gene sequence: CDR1 SNHLY, CDR2 FYNNEI. V lost 7 bases and J lost 7; bases outside the gene matches: 7. CDR3 protein: CASTQTGGGGELFF. The CDR3 DNA reads TGTGCCAGCACCCAGACAGGGGGAGGCGGGGAGCTGTTTTTT. Using reference TRBV2 and TRBJ2-2 for the parts outside the CDR3, the full variable domain is EPEVTQTPSHQVTQMGQEVILRCVPISNHLYFYWYRQILGQKVEFLVSFYNNEISEKSEIFDDQFSVERPDGSNFTLKIRSTKLEDSAMYFCASTQTGGGGELFFGEGSRLTVL.

The chain employs TRBV19 and TRBJ2-2; tentatively, D is TRBD1 (5 bases). V was cut by 6 bases and J by 3 bases, with 14 bases left in between. Germline V gives CDR1 LNHDA, CDR2 SQIVND (reference sequence). This CDR3 comprises 15 residues. CDR3 sequence (DNA): TGTGCCAGTAGCGATGGGGCCGCGGACACCGGGGAGCTGTTTTTT. It yields the protein CASSDGAADTGELFF.

The genes are TRBV2 and TRBJ1-5; 8 positions agree with TRBD1. The CDR3 has 14 residues. Germline CDR1 is SNHLY and CDR2 is FYNNEI. Germline trimming cut 3 bases from V and 6 bases from J; bases unmatched to any gene: 4. CDR3 bases: TGTGCCAGCAGTGAGACAGGGGTGGTTCAGCCCCAGCATTTT. Protein: CASSETGVVQPQHF. The entire variable domain, with the rest obtained from reference TRBV2 and TRBJ1-5, is as follows: EPEVTQTPSHQVTQMGQEVILRCVPISNHLYFYWYRQILGQKVEFLVSFYNNEISEKSEIFDDQFSVERPDGSNFTLKIRSTKLEDSAMYFCASSETGVVQPQHFGDGTRLSIL.

The chain carries TRBV29-1 and TRBJ2-2, with 11 bases aligning to TRBD2. Germline assignment: CDR1 SQVTM and CDR2 ANQGSEA. With V trimmed by 4 bases and J by 2 bases, 9 bases remained unmatched. CDR3 length: 17 amino acids. The CDR3 region is CSVGRSGTSGNTGELFF. In DNA form, the CDR3 reads TGCAGCGTTGGTCGTAGCGGGACTAGCGGTAACACCGGGGAGCTGTTTTTT.

This rearrangement joins TRBV11-1 to TRBJ2-1, with 7 bases that match TRBD2. Germline CDR1 is SGHAT and CDR2 is FQDESV (reference sequence). With 5 bases clipped from V and 8 bases from J, the junction kept 9 bases outside the gene matches. The CDR3 runs to 14 residues. The DNA of the CDR3 is TGTGCCAGCAGCCTCAGCGGGGCTTTCGATGAGCAGTTCTTC. As protein: CASSLSGAFDEQFF.

The chain uses TRBV9 and TRBJ1-1, with D unclear. Germline V gene sequence: CDR1 SGDLS, CDR2 YYNGEE. The CDR3 totals 12 residues. V lost 5 bases to trimming and J lost 1 base, with 6 bases between them. The CDR3 sequence: CASSPGNTEAFF. The DNA for the CDR3 is TGTGCCAGCAGTCCAGGGAACACTGAAGCTTTCTTT.

In this sample, this clone turned up once. The chain has TRBV7-6 and TRBJ2-7; a possible D gene is TRBD1 (5 bases). In germline, CDR1 is SGHVS, CDR2 FNYEAQ. The ends were cut back, 4 bases at V and 2 bases at J, with 18 bases in the middle. The CDR3 contains 16 residues. The CDR3 DNA reads as TGTGCCAGCAGCTCTACCGTTGACAGCGTTACCTACGAGCAGTACTTC. It codes for CASSSTVDSVTYEQYF.

This chain joins TRBV29-1 and TRBJ2-1, with a weak D call TRBD1 (6 bases). V lost 3 bases and J lost 0, with 15 bases in between. The length of the CDR3 is 16 residues. Per the germline V gene, CDR1 is SQVTM and CDR2 is ANQGSEA. The DNA for the CDR3 is TGCAGCGTTGAGGGACGACAGGTGAGCTCCTACAATGAGCAGTTCTTC. Its protein product is CSVEGRQVSSYNEQFF.

This clone was seen more than once but under ten times. The chain carries TRBV4-2 and TRBJ2-1; 12 bases map to TRBD2. Trimming at V came to 0 bases and at J to 6 bases, leaving 3 bases not matched to a gene. The germline V gene has CDR1 LGHNA and CDR2 YNFKEQ. The CDR3 loop spans 16 amino acids. CDR3 loop: CASSQDASGRGNEQFF. CDR3 bases: TGTGCCAGCAGCCAAGATGCTAGCGGGAGGGGCAATGAGCAGTTCTTC.

This chain uses TRBV10-3 with TRBJ1-2; the D is unclear. The V and J ends lost 3 bases and 8 bases respectively, with 10 bases between them. This CDR3 is 12 amino acids long. CDR1 is ENHRY, CDR2 SYGVKD, per germline. This chain's CDR3 is CAISDEGGGYTF. The CDR3 region has the DNA TGTGCCATCAGTGACGAGGGCGGCGGCTACACCTTC.

This chain joins TRBV29-1 and TRBJ1-2, with D maybe TRBD1 (5 bases). The ends were cut back, 1 base at V and 1 base at J, with 10 bases in the middle. The CDR3 is made up of 14 amino acids. The germline V gene has CDR1 SQVTM and CDR2 ANQGSEA. The CDR3 sequence is CSVEVARGNYGYTF. As DNA, the CDR3 is TGCAGCGTTGAAGTCGCTAGGGGTAACTATGGCTACACCTTC.

The DNA of the CDR3 is TGCAGTGCAGCGGGAGATACGCAGTATTTT. It specifies CSAAGDTQYF. The rearrangement links TRBV20-1 to TRBJ2-3, with D perhaps matching TRBD2 (6 bases). Germline loops: CDR1 DFQATT, CDR2 SNEGSKA (reference sequence). V dropped 6 bases and J dropped 5 bases, with 6 bases sitting between them. The CDR3 covers 10 residues.

The chain links TRBV5-8 to TRBJ1-5; the D is unclear. Germline V lookup: CDR1 SGHTS, CDR2 YDEGEE. The CDR3 loop spans 15 amino acids. With 6 bases removed from V and 3 bases from J, the gap between germline ends came to 16 bases. The CDR3, as DNA: TGTGCCAGCACCGCCGGGATCAGGCACAATCAGCCCCAGCATTTT. Its translation: CASTAGIRHNQPQHF.

The chain couples TRBV6-5 to TRBJ2-7, with 7 bases identical to TRBD1. With V trimmed by 3 bases and J by 5 bases, 7 bases remained unmatched. The CDR3 is 14 residues long. Germline V lookup: CDR1 MNHEY, CDR2 SVGAGI. CDR3: CASSYPQGYHEQYF. The CDR3 DNA sequence: TGTGCCAGCAGTTATCCACAGGGGTACCACGAGCAGTACTTC.

The rearrangement links TRBV7-8 to TRBJ2-2; 11 nucleotides match TRBD1. The junction had 4 bases not matched to a gene; V was cut back by 5 bases and J by 5 bases. This CDR3 region has 15 residues. Germline V gives CDR1 SGHVS, CDR2 FQNEAQ. The CDR3 sequence is CASSLRDRGTGELFF. The DNA of the CDR3 is TGTGCCAGCAGCCTTCGGGACAGGGGGACCGGGGAGCTGTTTTTT.

V is TRBV25-1 and J is TRBJ2-2; 10 positions agree with TRBD2. Germline lookup yields CDR1 MGHDK and CDR2 SYGVNS. The ends lost 6 bases at V and 4 bases at J; junction bases unmatched: 8. The CDR3 loop spans 16 amino acids. CDR3 region: CASSPPSGRSTGELFF. The CDR3 region has the DNA TGTGCCAGCAGCCCCCCTAGCGGGAGATCCACCGGGGAGCTGTTTTTT. The full variable domain, its missing parts supplied by reference TRBV25-1 and TRBJ2-2, is EADIYQTPRYLVIGTGKKITLECSQTMGHDKMYWYQQDPGMELHLIHYSYGVNSTEKGDLSSESTVSRIRTEHFPLTLESARPSHTSQYLCASSPPSGRSTGELFFGEGSRLTVL.

This chain links TRBV30 with TRBJ2-2; D unclear. The length of the CDR3 is 12 residues. Trimming removed 2 bases at V and 7 bases at J, with 8 bases between. CDR1 and CDR2 (germline): GTSNPN, SVGIG (reference sequence). The CDR3 sequence is CAWSMGVGELFF. The CDR3 region has the DNA TGTGCCTGGAGTATGGGCGTCGGGGAGCTGTTTTTT.

The CDR3 coding sequence is TGTGCCAGCAGTCCACTTGGGACAGTTAACACTGAAGCTTTCTTT. Amino acid sequence: CASSPLGTVNTEAFF. V usage is TRBV6-5 and J usage is TRBJ1-1; 7 bases align to TRBD1. Germline V gives CDR1 MNHEY, CDR2 SVGAGI. The J segment lost 2 bases and the V segment lost 5 bases, leaving 8 bases of the junction unmatched. This CDR3 is 15 amino acids long.

A single count supports this clone. This chain links TRBV6-6 with TRBJ1-4; possibly TRBD1 for D (6 bases). Germline CDR1 reads MNHNY; CDR2 reads SVGAGI (reference sequence). V was pared by 4 bases and J by 3 bases, with 12 bases between. The CDR3 totals 15 residues. The CDR3 sequence is CASSSMSGANEKLFF. In DNA, the CDR3 is TGTGCCAGCAGTTCCATGTCAGGGGCTAATGAAAAACTGTTTTTT.

The chain joins TRBV7-8 to TRBJ2-5; 7 bases are shared with TRBD1. Germline assignment: CDR1 SGHVS and CDR2 FQNEAQ. The J segment lost 4 bases and the V segment lost 1 base, leaving 12 bases of the junction unmatched. The length of the CDR3 is 17 residues. This CDR3 is CASSLELGHRGLETQYF. For the CDR3, the DNA is TGTGCCAGCAGCTTAGAACTAGGGCACAGGGGATTAGAGACCCAGTACTTC.

The chain has TRBV7-6 and TRBJ2-2; D remains ambiguous. Per the germline V gene, CDR1 is SGHVS and CDR2 is FNYEAQ. The V end lost 5 bases, the J end lost 2 bases, and 15 bases lay between the germline ends. The CDR3 sequence is 16 residues long. The CDR3 sequence is CASSPVSERNTGELFF. In DNA, the CDR3 is TGTGCCAGCAGCCCCGTGTCCGAGCGTAACACCGGGGAGCTGTTTTTT.

This clone was seen a few times. This rearrangement joins TRBV20-1 to TRBJ2-7; the match to TRBD2 covers 7 bases. The CDR3 extends over 11 amino acids. Germline V gene lookup returns CDR1 DFQATT and CDR2 SNEGSKA (reference sequence). The V gene end was trimmed by 6 bases and the J gene end by 9 bases; junction bases not matched to a gene: 8. The DNA of the CDR3 is TGCAGTGCCGGAGCGGGGTCCCTGCAGTACTTC. Amino acid sequence: CSAGAGSLQYF.

This chain joins TRBV9 and TRBJ2-2; D unresolved. Germline CDR1 is SGDLS and CDR2 is YYNGEE. V was cut by 4 bases and J by 3 bases, with 10 bases left in between. This CDR3 is 14 amino acids long. The CDR3 sequence is CASSSSRDTGELFF. In DNA, the CDR3 is TGTGCCAGCAGCTCTAGTCGGGACACCGGGGAGCTGTTTTTT.

The chain is built from TRBV25-1 and TRBJ2-1, with 10 nucleotides matching TRBD2. The CDR3 is 17 amino acids. V trimming: 5 bases; J trimming: 5 bases; junction bases outside the gene matches: 12. Germline V gives CDR1 MGHDK, CDR2 SYGVNS. CDR3: CASSSQARTSGDNEQFF. CDR3 in DNA: TGTGCCAGCAGTTCTCAGGCGAGGACTAGCGGAGACAATGAGCAGTTCTTC. Combining the CDR3 with reference TRBV25-1 and TRBJ2-1 gives the whole variable domain EADIYQTPRYLVIGTGKKITLECSQTMGHDKMYWYQQDPGMELHLIHYSYGVNSTEKGDLSSESTVSRIRTEHFPLTLESARPSHTSQYLCASSSQARTSGDNEQFFGPGTRLTVL.

The chain recombines TRBV9 with TRBJ2-2; a weak D match, TRBD2 (5 bases). This CDR3 spans 13 amino acids. Trimming removed 8 bases at V and 2 bases at J, with 10 bases between. Germline lookup yields CDR1 SGDLS and CDR2 YYNGEE. This CDR3 reads CASMDSNTGELFF. CDR3 DNA: TGTGCCAGTATGGACTCAAACACCGGGGAGCTGTTTTTT.

This chain uses TRBV14 with TRBJ1-2; D is undetermined. Germline-derived CDR1 and CDR2 are SGHDN and FVKESK. Trimming left V 1 base short and J 8 bases short, with 5 bases between. CDR3 size: 11 residues. The CDR3 sequence: CASSQGEGYTF. CDR3 coding DNA: TGTGCCAGCAGCCAAGGGGAGGGCTACACCTTC.